This is a list of T cell receptor beta chains from one sample in a study of blood T cell repertoires in COVID-19. Assay used: immunoSEQ multiplex PCR; TCRdb lists only in-frame clones, some missing. The sample contains around 140,000 clones, about 88% of which appear only once. Sequenced input: PBMCs or T cells enriched from blood (not recorded which). These receptors all stem from a man in his forties with acute COVID-19. CDR3s leave out the opening cysteine and the closing phenylalanine or tryptophan.

J,V,CDR3
TRBJ2-5,TRBV5-6,ASSLTRGTRKTQY
TRBJ1-2,TRBV28,ASSSGQGGGYT
TRBJ2-7,TRBV5-4,ASSTGTGGYEQY
TRBJ1-1,TRBV12-3/TRBV12-4,ASTNDRVPEAF
TRBJ2-1,TRBV11-1,ASSLRADYNEQF
TRBJ2-1,TRBV2,ASVAGLTPYNEQF
TRBJ2-2,TRBV25-1,ASRTPNTGELF
TRBJ1-1,TRBV4-1,ASSQDFSWNTEAF
TRBJ1-4,TRBV28,ASSRHPGAGGEKLF
TRBJ2-3,TRBV6-5,ASSYGGGERDTQY
TRBJ1-1,TRBV2,ASSEGRETEAF
TRBJ1-2,TRBV24-1,ATSEAGGDYGYT
TRBJ2-7,TRBV18,ASSFLSRDRAFLLSYEQY
TRBJ2-7,TRBV10-1,ARGDRGTDEQY
TRBJ1-2,TRBV19,ASSRRDTSYGYT
TRBJ2-7,TRBV7-2,ASSFAGAYEQY
TRBJ1-1,TRBV3-1/TRBV3-2,ASSQIEGTEAF
TRBJ2-7,TRBV27,ASSLGQGWDEQY
TRBJ2-1,TRBV5-1,ASSQRAAYNEQF
TRBJ2-1,TRBV28,ASRESDTPRF
TRBJ2-3,TRBV5-6,ATGGSADTQY
TRBJ2-1,TRBV3-1/TRBV3-2,ASSPTSRGGWDEQF
TRBJ2-5,TRBV5-8,ASSPGRETQY
TRBJ1-1,TRBV28,ASSRPGQSMNTEAF
TRBJ1-1,TRBV9,ASSPRGHGAF
TRBJ2-5,TRBV18,ASSPGPQGETQY
TRBJ2-3,TRBV5-1,ASSLDLKAADTQY
TRBJ1-1,TRBV5-1,ASSPGTGGTEAF
TRBJ2-1,TRBV11-3,ASSPPNEQF
TRBJ2-3,TRBV6-5,ASSSLEGTQY
TRBJ1-1,TRBV10-2,ASSATGDARAF
TRBJ1-1,TRBV9,ASSSRTGEGNTEAF
TRBJ2-3,TRBV18,ASSSRRDGTDTQY
TRBJ1-1,TRBV3-1/TRBV3-2,ASSSVTEAF
TRBJ1-1,TRBV18,ASSPAGRMNTEAF
TRBJ1-2,TRBV19,ASTTHRDSVYGYT
TRBJ1-1,TRBV6-5,ASSYDGAGTEAF
TRBJ2-5,TRBV3-1/TRBV3-2,ASSQVWREVTQY
TRBJ1-5,TRBV2,ASSVGRQNQPQH
TRBJ2-2,TRBV18,ASSQGLAGSTGELF
TRBJ1-1,TRBV3-1/TRBV3-2,ASEAGGDTEAF
TRBJ2-7,TRBV7-2,ASSLVASGSNEQY
TRBJ1-2,TRBV19,ASNVPGQGHGYT
TRBJ1-1,TRBV19,ASSVGTGTEAF
TRBJ2-3,TRBV11-2,ASSSGLAGGTDTQY
TRBJ2-3,TRBV7-2,ASSLGLAGGWGTDTQY